One and the same sample provided the 24 T cell receptor beta chains below, sequenced in a study of response to subunit inactivated influenza vaccine. TCRdb re-called the RT-PCR reads through MiXCR, storing one row per CDR3 protein. The repertoire has roughly 540,000 distinct CDR3 sequences, under 30% of them found once; the top ten carry about 3%. In addition, the sample was reused for a study of T cells expressing NK-cell markers. That work states: Making the TCR beta cDNA relied on 5'RACE template switching with UMIs.

Here the sequenced sample was CD4+ T cells sorted from PBMCs, taken approximately 12 days after vaccination. The receptors here all came from a man between 45 and 60 years old who received an inactivated influenza vaccine.

In the case of this clonotype: It may be a read error: a sequence one base away is much more abundant. The chain recombines TRBV7-3 with TRBJ2-1, with a tentative D call TRBD2 (5 bases). Trimming took off 2 bases at V and 6 bases at J, with 11 bases between the two ends. CDR1 is SGHTA and CDR2 is FQGTGA in the germline V gene. The CDR3 contains 14 residues. CDR3 loop: CASSLSLASNEQFF. Here the CDR3 DNA reads TGTGCCAGCAGCTTATCCCTAGCCAGCAATGAGCAGTTCTTC. The variable domain in full, completed from reference TRBV7-3 and TRBJ2-1, reads GAGVSQTPSNKVTEKGKYVELRCDPISGHTALYWYRQSLGQGPEFLIYFQGTGAADDSGLPNDRFFAVRPEGSVSTLKIQRTERGDSAVYLCASSLSLASNEQFFGPGTRLTVL.

This clonotype showed up just a few times. The CDR3, as DNA: TGTGCCAGCAGTACCCCTCTCCTAGCGTCCAATTACAATGAGCAGTTCTTC. It is translated as CASSTPLLASNYNEQFF. The J gene is TRBJ2-1, the V gene TRBV28; D perhaps matches TRBD2 (6 bases). This CDR3 is built from 17 residues. Trimming left V 5 bases short and J 4 bases short, with 21 bases between. From germline, CDR1 is MDHEN and CDR2 SYDVKM.

This clonotype has at least ten counts. The rearrangement uses TRBV5-1 and TRBJ1-2; D is uncertain. The germline V and J ends were trimmed by 5 bases and 0 bases, with 8 bases remaining between them. This CDR3 region has 13 residues. Germline CDR1 SGHRS, CDR2 YFSETQ. CDR3 region: CASRGQANYGYTF. CDR3 sequence (DNA): TGCGCCAGCAGGGGCCAAGCTAACTATGGCTACACCTTC. The whole variable domain, filled in from reference TRBV5-1 and TRBJ1-2, reads KAGVTQTPRYLIKTRGQQVTLSCSPISGHRSVSWYQQTPGQGLQFLFEYFSETQRNKGNFPGRFSGRQFSNSRSEMNVSTLELGDSALYLCASRGQANYGYTFGSGTRLTVV.

CDR3 bases: TGTGCCAGCAGGGCCGCCGGACTAGCGGACTACGAGCAGTACTTC. This translates into CASRAAGLADYEQYF. The V call is TRBV6-2 or TRBV6-3, the J call TRBJ2-7, with TRBD2 identical over 10 bases. The CDR3 sequence is 15 residues long. The V and J ends lost 6 bases and 3 bases, in that order; junction bases with no gene match: 8. Germline V gene data show CDR1 as MNHEY and CDR2 as SVGEGT.

The V and J genes are TRBV20-1 and TRBJ2-1, with TRBD2 matching 7 bases. Looked up from germline, CDR1 is DFQATT and CDR2 is SNEGSKA (reference sequence). The CDR3 has 12 amino acids. The J segment lost 12 bases and the V segment lost 6 bases, leaving 11 bases of the junction unmatched. This chain's CDR3 is CSAPSGTMGQFF. Here the CDR3 DNA reads TGCAGTGCCCCTAGCGGCACAATGGGGCAGTTCTTC.

In this sample, this clonotype turned up once. The chain combines TRBV7-2 with TRBJ2-1; no clear D. CDR1 SGHTA and CDR2 FQGNSA come from the germline V gene. CDR3 length equals 15 residues. Trimming took 4 bases from V and 0 from J, leaving 10 bases between them. CDR3 amino acids: CASSSDSYSYNEQFF. CDR3 in DNA: TGTGCCAGCAGCTCTGATTCTTACTCCTACAATGAGCAGTTCTTC.

This clonotype was counted between two and nine times. This chain connects TRBV11-2 to TRBJ2-5; 9 nucleotides match TRBD2. After removal of 1 base from V and 5 bases from J, the junction contained 8 bases not matched to a gene. In germline, CDR1 is SGHAT, CDR2 FQNNGV. There are 16 residues in the CDR3. The DNA for the CDR3 is TGTGCCAGCAGCTTAGGTAGCGGGAGTTCTTGGGAGACCCAGTACTTC. Residues: CASSLGSGSSWETQYF.

This clonotype has just a few counts. The chain has TRBV7-2 and TRBJ2-7, with D unclear. Trimming removed 3 bases at V and 0 bases at J, with 6 bases between. The CDR3 sequence is 13 residues long. Germline loops: CDR1 SGHTA, CDR2 FQGNSA. DNA of the CDR3: TGTGCCAGCAGCTTTCCCCCCTCCTACGAGCAGTACTTC. It yields the protein CASSFPPSYEQYF.

This clonotype has just a few counts. The V and J genes are TRBV5-1 and TRBJ2-7; D might be TRBD1 (5 bases). The CDR3 is made up of 15 amino acids. From germline, CDR1 is SGHRS and CDR2 YFSETQ. V was cut by 0 bases and J by 0 bases, with 10 bases left in between. The CDR3 reads CASSLEGSNSYEQYF. In DNA form, the CDR3 reads TGCGCCAGCAGCTTGGAGGGGTCGAACTCCTACGAGCAGTACTTC.

The sample holds a few counts of this clonotype. The chain couples TRBV15 to TRBJ2-6, with a tentative D call TRBD2 (5 bases). This CDR3 is built from 13 residues. Germline values: CDR1 LNHNV, CDR2 YYDKDF (reference sequence). Trimming stripped 1 base from V and 12 bases from J, with 10 bases between. The CDR3 region has the DNA TGTGCCACCAGCAGAGGAGGGCCCCTCGTCCTGACTTTC. The encoded protein is CATSRGGPLVLTF.

The DNA for the CDR3 is TGCGCCAGCAGCTTGATGGGGGGCGAAGAGACCCAGTACTTC. This gives the protein CASSLMGGEETQYF. V and J are TRBV5-1 and TRBJ2-5, with D perhaps matching TRBD1 or TRBD2 (6 bases each). V was trimmed by 1 base and J by 3 bases, leaving 10 bases between them. The CDR3 consists of 14 residues. Germline CDR1 reads SGHRS; CDR2 reads YFSETQ.

V usage is TRBV11-2 and J usage is TRBJ2-1; the match to TRBD2 covers 7 bases. The V gene end was trimmed by 8 bases and the J gene end by 1 base; junction bases not matched to a gene: 8. Per germline, CDR1 SGHAT and CDR2 FQNNGV. CDR3 length: 15 amino acids. In DNA, the CDR3 is TGTGCCAGCTTACGCGGGAGTCTTTCCTACAATGAGCAGTTCTTC. Residues: CASLRGSLSYNEQFF. The variable domain in full, with the rest retrieved from reference TRBV11-2 and TRBJ2-1, is EAGVAQSPRYKIIEKRQSVAFWCNPISGHATLYWYQQILGQGPKLLIQFQNNGVVDDSQLPKDRFSAERLKGVDSTLKIQPAKLEDSAVYLCASLRGSLSYNEQFFGPGTRLTVL.

This chain joins TRBV12-3 or TRBV12-4 and TRBJ1-2, with D tentatively TRBD1 (6 bases). V was shortened by 5 bases and J by 3 bases, with 16 bases between the two germline ends. CDR3 size: 15 residues. Here the CDR3 DNA reads TGTGCCAGCAGTCCAGCTAGGGGGGGCTACTATGGCTACACCTTC. Encoded protein: CASSPARGGYYGYTF.

The CDR3 coding sequence is TGTGCCAGCAGTTTCATCCACGCTAGCGGGGGGCCCGCGGGTACGCAGTATTTT. As protein: CASSFIHASGGPAGTQYF. The V and J genes are TRBV28 and TRBJ2-3; 11 bases align to TRBD2. The CDR3 sequence is 18 residues long. Looked up from germline, CDR1 is MDHEN and CDR2 is SYDVKM. J gave up 8 bases and V 3 bases, and 16 bases lay outside the gene matches.

This clonotype appeared a few times. CDR3 in DNA: TGCGCCAGCAGCATTGTACCGGGACAGGGCTACGAGCAGTACTTC. Translating it yields CASSIVPGQGYEQYF. The chain uses TRBV5-1 and TRBJ2-7; TRBD1 agrees at 9 bases. Germline values: CDR1 SGHRS, CDR2 YFSETQ. The CDR3 loop spans 15 amino acids. Losses at the gene ends were 4 bases for V and 3 bases for J; bases not matched to a gene: 8.

This clonotype was found a few times. The chain uses TRBV20-1 and TRBJ1-1, with D perhaps matching TRBD1 (5 bases). There are 15 residues in the CDR3. From germline, CDR1 is DFQATT and CDR2 SNEGSKA (reference sequence). The V end was cut by 0 bases, the J end by 2 bases, with 13 bases between. The CDR3 sequence is CSARDRNRINTEAFF. The CDR3 DNA sequence: TGCAGTGCTAGAGATCGGAACAGGATCAACACTGAAGCTTTCTTT.

The J gene is TRBJ1-2, the V gene TRBV5-1; 7 bases align to TRBD1. This CDR3 has 13 amino acids. Per germline, CDR1 SGHRS and CDR2 YFSETQ. J gave up 6 bases and V 4 bases, and 6 bases lay outside the gene matches. In nucleotides, the CDR3 is TGCGCCAGCAGCCCCGGGACAGTAGATGGCTACACCTTC. The encoded protein is CASSPGTVDGYTF. Full variable domain (rest looked up from reference TRBV5-1 and TRBJ1-2): KAGVTQTPRYLIKTRGQQVTLSCSPISGHRSVSWYQQTPGQGLQFLFEYFSETQRNKGNFPGRFSGRQFSNSRSEMNVSTLELGDSALYLCASSPGTVDGYTFGSGTRLTVV.

This clonotype appeared a few times. The gene calls are TRBV5-1 and TRBJ2-5; 8 positions agree with TRBD1. The ends lost 0 bases at V and 1 base at J; junction bases unmatched: 5. CDR1 and CDR2 (germline): SGHRS, YFSETQ. The CDR3 runs 16 residues. The CDR3 spells CASSLEYGTGQETQYF. CDR3 bases: TGCGCCAGCAGCTTGGAATATGGGACAGGCCAAGAGACCCAGTACTTC.

The rearrangement uses TRBV20-1 and TRBJ2-3, with TRBD2 matching 13 bases. Germline CDR1 reads DFQATT; CDR2 reads SNEGSKA (reference sequence). The CDR3 runs 15 residues. Trimming took 1 base from V and 4 from J; bases not matched to a gene: 2. CDR3 protein: CSARVGLAGPDTQYF. CDR3 nucleotide sequence: TGCAGTGCTAGAGTGGGACTAGCGGGGCCAGATACGCAGTATTTT.

This clonotype was picked up a small number of times. The chain combines TRBV20-1 with TRBJ2-7; tentative D call: TRBD1 (6 bases). Trimming stripped 3 bases from V and 5 bases from J, with 14 bases between. CDR1 is DFQATT and CDR2 is SNEGSKA in the germline V gene (reference sequence). CDR3 size: 13 residues. CDR3 sequence: CSASSQGKNEQYF. The CDR3 DNA reads TGCAGTGCTAGTTCCCAGGGGAAAAACGAGCAGTACTTC.

V is TRBV5-1 and J is TRBJ2-6; D gene unclear. Trimming removed 5 bases at V and 0 bases at J, with 6 bases between. CDR1 and CDR2 from the germline V gene are SGHRS and YFSETQ. CDR3 length: 14 amino acids. For the CDR3, the DNA is TGCGCCAGCAGACAGCTCTCTGGGGCCAACGTCCTGACTTTC. It encodes CASRQLSGANVLTF.

This clonotype was observed at least ten times. The chain carries TRBV12-3 or TRBV12-4 and TRBJ2-3; 11 nucleotides agree with TRBD2. This CDR3 is 13 amino acids long. J gave up 3 bases and V 8 bases, and 1 base lay outside the gene matches. CDR3 nucleotide sequence: TGTGCCAGCCGACTAGCGGGGACAGATACGCAGTATTTT. It codes for CASRLAGTDTQYF.

In this sample, this clonotype turned up a few times. The rearrangement uses TRBV20-1 and TRBJ2-1; D not resolved. The CDR3 contains 13 residues. Germline loops: CDR1 DFQATT, CDR2 SNEGSKA (reference sequence). The V gene lost 1 base and the J gene lost 8 bases, with 12 bases spanning the gap. DNA of the CDR3: TGCAGTGCTAGAGTAGGAGCTGGCGATGAGCAGTTCTTC. Translating gives CSARVGAGDEQFF.

This clonotype showed up many times. The rearrangement links TRBV25-1 to TRBJ2-3, with 7 bases lining up with TRBD2. The germline CDR1 and CDR2 sequences are MGHDK and SYGVNS. After removal of 5 bases from V and 0 bases from J, the junction contained 17 bases not matched to a gene. The CDR3 contains 19 residues. The CDR3 loop reads CASSTLRATSELSTDTQYF. CDR3 coding DNA: TGTGCCAGCAGTACCCTAAGGGCAACTAGCGAACTGAGCACAGATACGCAGTATTTT.